The clone carrying this TCR beta chain was counted a few times. What it recognizes is unknown. Each CDR3 protein is one row after TCRdb ran MiXCR on the RT-PCR reads. Of approximately 570,000 distinct CDR3 sequences listed, approximately 7.6% are singletons. The entry originates in a study of response to subunit inactivated influenza vaccine. Per germline, CDR1 SGHTA and CDR2 FQGNSA. V was clipped by 3 bases and J by 9 bases; unmatched bases: 6. CDR3 length equals 14 residues. Study conclusions and caveats: The authors offered the suggestion that each seasonal influenza vaccination recruits few new T cells.

This chain joins TRBV7-2 and TRBJ2-1, with TRBD2 matching over 9 bases. The sequenced sample was PBMCs from blood, obtained less than 30 months after vaccination. This receptor was taken from a man between 50 and 69 years old who received an inactivated influenza vaccine. CDR3 in amino acids: CASSFGTSQGEQFF. CDR3 DNA: TGTGCCAGCAGCTTTGGGACTAGCCAGGGTGAGCAGTTCTTC.